This TCR beta chain was found in a study of early T cells in non-severe SARS-CoV-2 infection. V lost 0 bases and J 4 bases, leaving 8 bases between the germline ends. There are 14 residues in the CDR3. Germline CDR1 and CDR2: SGDLS and YYNGEE. The table lists this clonotype with a few counts. One entry per CDR3 protein, called by TCRdb with MiXCR from the 5' RACE reads. The data contain some 36,000 distinct CDR3 sequences, 6% to 7.5% of them seen just once; the ten biggest clones take up 24%. Here the sequenced sample was whole blood, taken at baseline. The sequence derives from an adult who was a healthcare worker with PCR-confirmed SARS-CoV-2 infection or an uninfected control (not recorded which). The gene calls are TRBV9 and TRBJ2-1; tentatively, D is TRBD1 (6 bases). For the CDR3, the DNA is TGTGCCAGCAGCGTAGTAGGGGGATACAATGAGCAGTTCTTC. Protein: CASSVVGGYNEQFF.